Below are 3 T cell receptor beta chains sequenced from a single sample in a study of cytomegalovirus exposure and HLA in healthy donors. Vbeta (60) and Jbeta (13) primers were used in the PCR. Clones were read by immunoSEQ multiplex PCR, and TCRdb kept only the in-frame ones, dropping some. The sample carries some 160,000 clones, less than 90% recorded once. The sequencing input was PBMCs. The receptor set was obtained from a boy aged 2 to 10 in good health and CMV-seronegative.

The gene calls are TRBV2 and TRBJ1-1; TRBD1 matches 12 bases. CDR3 length equals 15 residues. V was clipped by 8 bases and J by 0 bases; unmatched bases: 4. From germline, CDR1 is SNHLY and CDR2 FYNNEI. CDR3 loop: CASVGQGALNTEAFF. The CDR3 nucleotides are TGTGCCAGCGTGGGACAGGGGGCCTTGAACACTGAAGCTTTCTTT.

The chain couples TRBV28 to TRBJ1-4; unclear D gene. Trimming took off 6 bases at V and 0 bases at J, with 17 bases between the two ends. From germline, CDR1 is MDHEN and CDR2 SYDVKM. The CDR3 is 17 residues long. CDR3 protein: CASSIRGRSATNEKLFF. The DNA for the CDR3 is TGTGCCAGCAGCATTAGAGGTCGAAGCGCAACTAATGAAAAACTGTTTTTT. Variable domain in full (rest from reference TRBV28 and TRBJ1-4): DVKVTQSSRYLVKRTGEKVFLECVQDMDHENMFWYRQDPGLGLRLIYFSYDVKMKEKGDIPEGYSVSREKKERFSLILESASTNQTSMYLCASSIRGRSATNEKLFFGSGTQLSVL.

The chain employs TRBV5-1 and TRBJ2-7; 7 bases fit TRBD2. From germline, CDR1 is SGHRS and CDR2 YFSETQ. This CDR3 contains 23 residues. Trimming took 2 bases from V and 0 from J; bases not matched to a gene: 29. Here the CDR3 reads CASSFFFIAPFVPMSSGSYEQYF. The CDR3 DNA sequence: TGCGCCAGCAGCTTCTTTTTTATCGCACCGTTCGTACCTATGTCTAGCGGCTCCTACGAGCAGTACTTC.